These 14 T cell receptor beta chains were sequenced from one sample in a study of control samples from healthy donors and cancer patients. The data were produced by immunoSEQ multiplex PCR, yet TCRdb's version contains in-frame clones alone and is incomplete. The table has roughly 130,000 clones, approximately 92% seen once. Sequencing was carried out using blood. Receptors were obtained from a man aged 18 to 30 in good health.

This chain connects TRBV19 to TRBJ1-5; D possibly corresponds to TRBD1 (5 bases). Germline CDR1 is LNHDA and CDR2 is SQIVND (reference sequence). The CDR3 is 16 residues long. Trimming stripped 3 bases from V and 2 bases from J, with 14 bases between. The CDR3 sequence: CASSIRAQGGNQPQHF. The CDR3 DNA reads as TGTGCCAGTAGTATTAGGGCCCAAGGGGGCAATCAGCCCCAGCATTTT.

The chain combines TRBV23-1 with TRBJ2-7; D perhaps matches TRBD1 (9 bases). TRBV23-1 is an ORF for which the function is uncertain. The CDR3 contains 21 residues. V dropped 4 bases and J dropped 0 bases, with 31 bases sitting between them. This chain's CDR3 is CASSPFGTGSHRGGISYEQYF. DNA of the CDR3: TGCGCCAGCAGTCCCTTTGGGACAGGGAGCCATCGGGGGGGAATCTCCTACGAGCAGTACTTC.

V usage is TRBV11-3 and J usage is TRBJ2-1; TRBD1 aligns across 7 bases. CDR1 is SGHNT, CDR2 YENEEA, per germline. The CDR3 is 14 amino acids. The V segment lost 2 bases and the J segment 4 bases; nucleotides outside the gene matches: 2. The CDR3 here is CASSLHRGYNEQFF. Written as DNA, the CDR3 is TGTGCCAGCAGCTTACACAGGGGATACAATGAGCAGTTCTTC.

The chain has TRBV29-1 and TRBJ1-1; possible D gene TRBD1, 5 bases. Germline values: CDR1 SQVTM, CDR2 ANQGSEA. CDR3 length: 13 amino acids. V was trimmed by 3 bases and J by 4 bases, leaving 12 bases between them. The CDR3 DNA follows: TGCAGCGTTGAGGGGGTCGAGAGCACTGAAGCTTTCTTT. Protein sequence: CSVEGVESTEAFF.

The chain recombines TRBV7-2 with TRBJ1-4; D not certain. Trimming left V 6 bases short and J 4 bases short, with 18 bases between. The V gene's germline CDR1 is SGHTA and CDR2 FQGNSA. The length of the CDR3 is 16 residues. CDR3 sequence: CASSSFGVQLNEKLFF. The CDR3 DNA follows: TGTGCCAGCAGTTCTTTTGGGGTCCAACTTAATGAAAAACTGTTTTTT.

The chain links TRBV3-1 (or the pseudogene TRBV3-2) to TRBJ1-6; 7 nucleotides agree with TRBD1. After removal of 4 bases from V and 4 bases from J, the junction contained 10 bases not matched to a gene. The CDR3 sequence is 17 residues long. Germline-derived CDR1 and CDR2 are LGHDT and YNNKEL (reference sequence). CDR3 amino acids: CASSLSRTGHYNSPLHF. The DNA for the CDR3 is TGTGCCAGCAGCCTCTCAAGGACAGGACATTATAATTCACCCCTCCACTTT.

The chain combines TRBV6-5 with TRBJ1-6; unclear D gene. Germline assignment: CDR1 MNHEY and CDR2 SVGAGI. V was cut by 4 bases and J by 4 bases, with 14 bases left in between. The CDR3 has 16 amino acids. CDR3 in amino acids: CASSSRSRDYNSPLHF. The CDR3 bases are TGTGCCAGCAGTTCCAGGTCCCGGGATTATAATTCACCCCTCCACTTT.

The chain joins TRBV5-1 to TRBJ1-5, with D possibly being TRBD1 (5 bases). Between the trimmed V and J ends, which lost 2 bases and 7 bases, there was a span of 13 bases. Per the germline V gene, CDR1 is SGHRS and CDR2 is YFSETQ. The CDR3 covers 14 residues. CDR3 DNA sequence: TGCGCCAGCAGCTTCGGGGGGATCGGACAGCCCCAGCATTTT. Translated, it gives CASSFGGIGQPQHF.

This clone was seen a few times. This sample includes further DNA sequences coding for the same CDR3. The rearrangement uses TRBV27 and TRBJ1-6; D gene unclear. The germline V and J ends were trimmed by 6 bases and 6 bases, with 6 bases remaining between them. The germline gives CDR1 MNHEY, CDR2 SMNVEV (reference sequence). The CDR3 is 12 amino acids. The CDR3 DNA follows: TGTGCCAGCAGCCCCATTAATTCACCCCTCCACTTT. As protein: CASSPINSPLHF.

The chain has TRBV6-5 and TRBJ1-3, with TRBD1 identical over 9 bases. The trim removed 5 bases at V and 4 bases at J, leaving 3 bases unmatched. CDR1 and CDR2 from the germline V gene are MNHEY and SVGAGI. CDR3 length: 14 residues. CDR3 sequence: CASSQTGGGNTIYF. The CDR3 DNA is TGTGCCAGCAGTCAGACAGGGGGAGGAAACACCATATATTTT.

This clone was detected a few times. The chain recombines TRBV5-5 with TRBJ1-1; a possible D gene is TRBD1 (5 bases). The CDR3 covers 14 residues. CDR1 and CDR2 (germline): SGHKS, YYEKEE (reference sequence). V was pared by 6 bases and J by 2 bases, with 14 bases between. Written as DNA, the CDR3 is TGTGCCAGCACCCTCAGGGCGGTCAACACTGAAGCTTTCTTT. Its translation: CASTLRAVNTEAFF.

The chain couples TRBV25-1 to TRBJ1-2, with a tentative D call TRBD1 (5 bases). Germline CDR1 is MGHDK and CDR2 is SYGVNS. Between the trimmed V and J ends, which lost 3 bases and 6 bases, there was a span of 17 bases. The CDR3 spans 15 residues. The CDR3 sequence: CASSEGLGVLDGYTF. CDR3 coding DNA: TGTGCCAGCAGTGAGGGGTTGGGGGTCCTTGATGGCTACACCTTC.

This clone was found once. The chain uses TRBV10-2 and TRBJ2-5, with D uncertain. Trimming left V 9 bases short and J 4 bases short, with 15 bases between. The CDR3 has 13 residues. Germline V gene sequence: CDR1 WSHSY, CDR2 SAAADI. The CDR3 sequence: CASTEVRVETQYF. In DNA, the CDR3 is TGCGCCAGTACTGAAGTAAGGGTAGAGACCCAGTACTTC.

The chain joins TRBV3-1 (or the pseudogene TRBV3-2) to TRBJ1-1, with D tentatively TRBD1 (6 bases). Deletions cut 4 bases from V and 6 bases from J, with 12 bases between. The CDR3 runs 13 residues. Per germline, CDR1 LGHDT and CDR2 YNNKEL (reference sequence). Here the CDR3 DNA reads TGTGCCAGCAGCCCAGGGGCCGTGGCTGAAGCTTTCTTT. Amino acids: CASSPGAVAEAFF.